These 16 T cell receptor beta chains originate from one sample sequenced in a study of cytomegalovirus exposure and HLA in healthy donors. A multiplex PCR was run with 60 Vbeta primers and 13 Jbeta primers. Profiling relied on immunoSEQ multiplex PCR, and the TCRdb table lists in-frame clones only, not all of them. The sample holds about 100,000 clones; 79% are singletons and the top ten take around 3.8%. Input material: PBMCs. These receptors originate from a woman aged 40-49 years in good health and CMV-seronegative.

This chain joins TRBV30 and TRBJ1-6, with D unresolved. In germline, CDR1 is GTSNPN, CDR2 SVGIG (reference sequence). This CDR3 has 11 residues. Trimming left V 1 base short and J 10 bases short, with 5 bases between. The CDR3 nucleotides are TGTGCCTGGAGTGGACAATCACCCCTCCACTTT. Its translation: CAWSGQSPLHF.

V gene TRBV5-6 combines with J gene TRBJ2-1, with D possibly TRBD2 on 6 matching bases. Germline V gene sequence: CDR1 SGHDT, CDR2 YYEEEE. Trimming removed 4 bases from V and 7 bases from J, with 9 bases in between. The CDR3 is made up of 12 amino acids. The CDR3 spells CASSTGGNEQFF. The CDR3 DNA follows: TGTGCCAGCAGCACTGGGGGGAATGAGCAGTTCTTC. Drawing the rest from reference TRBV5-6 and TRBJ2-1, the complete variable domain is DAGVTQSPTHLIKTRGQQVTLRCSPKSGHDTVSWYQQALGQGPQFIFQYYEEEERQRGNFPDRFSGHQFPNYSSELNVNALLLGDSALYLCASSTGGNEQFFGPGTRLTVL.

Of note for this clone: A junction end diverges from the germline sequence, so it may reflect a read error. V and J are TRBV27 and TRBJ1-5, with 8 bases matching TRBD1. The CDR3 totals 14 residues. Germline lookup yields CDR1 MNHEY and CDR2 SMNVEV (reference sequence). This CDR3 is CGTGDRGGNQPQHF. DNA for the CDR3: TGCGGGACAGGCGACCGGGGGGGCAATCAGCCCCAGCATTTT.

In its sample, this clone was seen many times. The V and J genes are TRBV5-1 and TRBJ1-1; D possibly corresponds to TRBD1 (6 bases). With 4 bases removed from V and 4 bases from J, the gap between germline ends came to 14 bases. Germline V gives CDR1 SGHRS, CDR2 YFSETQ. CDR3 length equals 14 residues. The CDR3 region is CASSDTGSTTEAFF. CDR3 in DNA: TGCGCCAGCAGCGATACAGGGTCGACCACTGAAGCTTTCTTT. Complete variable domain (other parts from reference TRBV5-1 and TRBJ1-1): KAGVTQTPRYLIKTRGQQVTLSCSPISGHRSVSWYQQTPGQGLQFLFEYFSETQRNKGNFPGRFSGRQFSNSRSEMNVSTLELGDSALYLCASSDTGSTTEAFFGQGTRLTVV.

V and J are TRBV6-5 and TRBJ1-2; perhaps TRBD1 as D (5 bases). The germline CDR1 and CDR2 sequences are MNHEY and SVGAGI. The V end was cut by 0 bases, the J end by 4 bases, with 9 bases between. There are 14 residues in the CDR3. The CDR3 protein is CASSYSRDGYGYTF. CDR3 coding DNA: TGTGCCAGCAGTTACTCCAGGGATGGCTATGGCTACACCTTC.

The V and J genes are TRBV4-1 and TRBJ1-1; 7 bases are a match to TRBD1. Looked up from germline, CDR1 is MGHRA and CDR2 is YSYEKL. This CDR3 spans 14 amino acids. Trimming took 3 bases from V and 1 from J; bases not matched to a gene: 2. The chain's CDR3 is CASSQRDRNTEAFF. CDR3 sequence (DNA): TGCGCCAGCAGCCAGAGGGACAGGAACACTGAAGCTTTCTTT.

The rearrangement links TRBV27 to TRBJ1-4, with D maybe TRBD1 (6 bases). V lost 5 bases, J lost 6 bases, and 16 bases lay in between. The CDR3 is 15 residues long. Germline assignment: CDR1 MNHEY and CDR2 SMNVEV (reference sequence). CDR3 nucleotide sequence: TGTGCCAGCAGTCCACAGGGATCAATTTATGAAAAACTGTTTTTT. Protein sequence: CASSPQGSIYEKLFF.

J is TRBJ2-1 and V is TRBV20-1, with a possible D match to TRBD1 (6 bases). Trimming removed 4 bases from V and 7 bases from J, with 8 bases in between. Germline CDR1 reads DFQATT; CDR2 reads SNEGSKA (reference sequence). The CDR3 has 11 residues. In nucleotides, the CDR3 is TGCAGTGCTATAAGGGGGAATGAGCAGTTCTTC. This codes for CSAIRGNEQFF.

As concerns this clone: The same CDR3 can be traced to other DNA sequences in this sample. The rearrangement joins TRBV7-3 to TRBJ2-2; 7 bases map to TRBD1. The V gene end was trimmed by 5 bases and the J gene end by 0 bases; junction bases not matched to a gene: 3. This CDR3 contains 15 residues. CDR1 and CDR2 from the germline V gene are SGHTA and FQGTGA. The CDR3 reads CASSPQGANTGELFF. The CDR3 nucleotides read TGTGCCAGCAGCCCCCAGGGGGCGAACACCGGGGAGCTGTTTTTT.

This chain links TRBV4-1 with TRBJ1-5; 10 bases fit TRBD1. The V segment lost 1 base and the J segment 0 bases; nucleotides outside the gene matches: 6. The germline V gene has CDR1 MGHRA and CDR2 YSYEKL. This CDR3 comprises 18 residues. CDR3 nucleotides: TGCGCCAGCAGCCAAGTTGGCCGGACAGGGGGTAGCAATCAGCCCCAGCATTTT. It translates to CASSQVGRTGGSNQPQHF.

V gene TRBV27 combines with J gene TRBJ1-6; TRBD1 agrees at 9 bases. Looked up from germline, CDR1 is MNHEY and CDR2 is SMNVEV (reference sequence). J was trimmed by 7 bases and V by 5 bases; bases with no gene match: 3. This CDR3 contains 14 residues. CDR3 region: CASSTGGENSPLHF. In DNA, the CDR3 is TGTGCCAGCAGTACAGGGGGCGAGAATTCACCCCTCCACTTT.

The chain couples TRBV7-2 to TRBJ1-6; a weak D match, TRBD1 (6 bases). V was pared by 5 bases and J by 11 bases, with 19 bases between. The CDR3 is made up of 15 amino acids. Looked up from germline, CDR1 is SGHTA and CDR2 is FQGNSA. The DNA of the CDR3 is TGTGCCAGCAGCCCCCCCAACAGGGAACGGCCACCCCTCCACTTT. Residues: CASSPPNRERPPLHF.

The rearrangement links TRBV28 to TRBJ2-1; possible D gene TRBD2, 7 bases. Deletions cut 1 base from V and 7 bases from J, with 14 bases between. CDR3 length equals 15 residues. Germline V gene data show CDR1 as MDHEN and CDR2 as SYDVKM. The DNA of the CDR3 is TGTGCCAGCAGTTTATCGGGGGGCTTGAGGAATGAGCAGTTCTTC. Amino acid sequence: CASSLSGGLRNEQFF. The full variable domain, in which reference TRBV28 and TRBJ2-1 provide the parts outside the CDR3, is DVKVTQSSRYLVKRTGEKVFLECVQDMDHENMFWYRQDPGLGLRLIYFSYDVKMKEKGDIPEGYSVSREKKERFSLILESASTNQTSMYLCASSLSGGLRNEQFFGPGTRLTVL.

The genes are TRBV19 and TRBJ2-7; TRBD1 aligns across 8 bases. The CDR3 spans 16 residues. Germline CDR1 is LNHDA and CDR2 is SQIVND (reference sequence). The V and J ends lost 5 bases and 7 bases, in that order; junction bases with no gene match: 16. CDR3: CASSRGQAPRGFEQYF. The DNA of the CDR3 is TGTGCCAGTAGTCGGGGACAGGCCCCAAGAGGCTTTGAGCAGTACTTC.

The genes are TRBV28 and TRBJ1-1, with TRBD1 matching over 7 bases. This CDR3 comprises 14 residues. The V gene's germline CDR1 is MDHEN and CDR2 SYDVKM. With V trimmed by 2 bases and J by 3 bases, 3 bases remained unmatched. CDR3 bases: TGTGCCAGCAGTTTACCAGGGGGACACACTGAAGCTTTCTTT. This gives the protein CASSLPGGHTEAFF.

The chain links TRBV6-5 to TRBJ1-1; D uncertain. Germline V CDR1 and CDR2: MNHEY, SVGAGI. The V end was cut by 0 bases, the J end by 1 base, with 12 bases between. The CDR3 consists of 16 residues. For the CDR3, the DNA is TGTGCCAGCAGTTACTCGAAGACAAACTGGAACACTGAAGCTTTCTTT. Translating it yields CASSYSKTNWNTEAFF.